The clone carrying this TCR beta chain came up many times. Its target is unknown. This entry belongs to a study of CD8+CD57+ T cells in acquired aplastic anemia. Broader study findings: Around 30 sequences, all CD8+ CDR3, were shared between patients and controls. Statistical testing detected no significant gap in CD8+ Simpson's diversity between patients and controls.

The CDR3 spans 15 residues. V was pared by 4 bases and J by 2 bases, with 18 bases between. Germline lookup yields CDR1 DFQATT and CDR2 SNEGSKA (reference sequence). The sequenced patients had an expansion of CD8+CD57+ cells seen by flow cytometry. It was genomic DNA that served as the template for profiling TCR beta VDJ and CDR3. TCRdb re-analysed the reads in MiXCR, keeping a single row per CDR3 protein. The table lists about 40,000 distinct CDR3 sequences, 63% of them singletons, with just under 60% in the top ten. Sequenced input: sorted CD4+, CD8+, or CD8+CD57+ T cells (not recorded which) from PBMCs. V usage is TRBV20-1 and J usage is TRBJ2-7, with D perhaps TRBD1 or TRBD2 (5 bases each). The clonotype originates from a human donor with aplastic anemia. CDR3: CSAIPPWGKAYEQYF. CDR3 nucleotides: TGCAGTGCTATTCCCCCATGGGGGAAAGCCTACGAGCAGTACTTC.